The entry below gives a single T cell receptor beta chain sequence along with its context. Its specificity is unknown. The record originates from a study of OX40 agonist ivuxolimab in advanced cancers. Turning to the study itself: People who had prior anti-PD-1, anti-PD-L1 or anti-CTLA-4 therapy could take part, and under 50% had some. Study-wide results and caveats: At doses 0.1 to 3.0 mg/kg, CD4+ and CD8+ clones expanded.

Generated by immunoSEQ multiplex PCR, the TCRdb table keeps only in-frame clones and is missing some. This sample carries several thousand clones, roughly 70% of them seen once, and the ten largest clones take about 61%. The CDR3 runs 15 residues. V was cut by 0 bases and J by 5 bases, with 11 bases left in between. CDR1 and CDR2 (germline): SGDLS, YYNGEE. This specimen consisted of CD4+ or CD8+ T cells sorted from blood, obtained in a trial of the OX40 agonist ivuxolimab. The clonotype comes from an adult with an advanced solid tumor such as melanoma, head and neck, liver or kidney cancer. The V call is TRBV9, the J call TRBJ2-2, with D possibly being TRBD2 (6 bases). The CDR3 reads CASSVEEGRTGELFF. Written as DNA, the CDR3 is TGTGCCAGCAGCGTAGAAGAAGGGAGGACCGGGGAGCTGTTTTTT.